This T cell receptor beta chain originates from a study of T cells in Graves' hyperthyroidism and ophthalmopathy. There were TCR beta CDR3 regions amplified from RNA transcripts. HTBI primers were the set used in a first-round RT-PCR of the TCR CDR3. A single record per CDR3 protein comes from TCRdb applying MiXCR to the multiplex PCR reads. This sample has about 560,000 distinct CDR3 sequences, with around 17% found just once. V shed 5 bases, J shed 5 bases, and the junction held 9 bases outside the gene matches. The CDR3 runs to 15 residues. Germline V gene sequence: CDR1 MDHEN, CDR2 SYDVKM. Patients aged 18 to 65 had newly diagnosed hyperthyroidism of under 2 months' duration. Thyroid ultrasound and orbital computed tomography, with clinical symptoms and serum thyroxine and TRAb, informed diagnoses. Cells are PBMCs isolated from 10 ml of fresh blood.

J is TRBJ1-2 and V is TRBV28, with 9 bases matching TRBD1. Sequences were obtained from blood. The origin of this receptor is a woman younger than 35 with Graves' hyperthyroidism. The CDR3 loop reads CASSTDRGTNYGYTF. CDR3 nucleotide sequence: TGTGCCAGCAGTACCGACAGGGGGACGAATTATGGCTACACCTTC.